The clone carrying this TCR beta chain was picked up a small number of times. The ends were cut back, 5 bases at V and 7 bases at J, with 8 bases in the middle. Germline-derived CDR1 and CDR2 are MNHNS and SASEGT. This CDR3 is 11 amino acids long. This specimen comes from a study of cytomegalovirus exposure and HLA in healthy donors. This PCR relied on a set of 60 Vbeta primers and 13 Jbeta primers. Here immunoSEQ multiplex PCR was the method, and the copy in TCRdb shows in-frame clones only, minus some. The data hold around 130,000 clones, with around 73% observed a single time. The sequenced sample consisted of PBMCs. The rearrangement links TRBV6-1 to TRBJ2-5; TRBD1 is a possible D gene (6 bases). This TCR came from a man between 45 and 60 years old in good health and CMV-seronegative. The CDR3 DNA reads TGTGCCAGCAGTACAGGGCCGACCCAGTACTTC. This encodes CASSTGPTQYF.